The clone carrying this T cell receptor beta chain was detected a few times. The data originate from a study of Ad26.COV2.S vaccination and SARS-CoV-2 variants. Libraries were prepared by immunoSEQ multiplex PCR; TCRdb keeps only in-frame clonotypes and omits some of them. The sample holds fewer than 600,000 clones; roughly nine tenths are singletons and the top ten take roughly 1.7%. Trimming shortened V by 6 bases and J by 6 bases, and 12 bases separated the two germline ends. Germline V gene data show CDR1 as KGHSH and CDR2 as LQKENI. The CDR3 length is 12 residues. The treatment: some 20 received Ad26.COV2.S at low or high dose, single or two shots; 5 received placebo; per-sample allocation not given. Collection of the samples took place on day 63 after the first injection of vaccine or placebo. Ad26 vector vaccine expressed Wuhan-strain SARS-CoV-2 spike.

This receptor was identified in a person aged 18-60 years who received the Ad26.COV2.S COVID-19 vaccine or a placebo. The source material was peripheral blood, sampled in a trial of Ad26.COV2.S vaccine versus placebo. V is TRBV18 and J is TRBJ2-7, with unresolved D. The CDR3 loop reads CASSKALPEQYF. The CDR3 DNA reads TGTGCCAGCTCCAAGGCCCTCCCCGAGCAGTACTTC.